This T cell receptor beta chain was sequenced in a study of identical twins. Study results and caveats: Fewer insertions characterized abundant cord blood beta clonotypes, whereas memory repertoires showed none. It was cross-sectional statistical analysis, not following the same donors, that the conclusions relied on.

cDNA carried unique molecular identifiers, and a universal primer site was added by template switching. TCRdb reprocessed the 5' RACE reads via MiXCR and lists one record per CDR3 protein. In the table there are some 320,000 distinct CDR3 sequences, 9% to 15% of which are singletons. With regard to this clonotype: The antigen is not known.

Trimming pared 1 base from V and 5 bases from J, leaving 15 bases between. This CDR3 has 16 amino acids. The same data also contributed to another study, on yellow fever vaccine responses in identical twins.

J is TRBJ1-5 and V is TRBV12-3 or TRBV12-4; D gene unclear. The sequence derives from a woman aged 18-30 years in good health. The sample taken for sequencing was CD8+ T cells sorted from blood. This CDR3 is CASSLEAGPRDQPQHF. In DNA, the CDR3 is TGTGCCAGCAGTTTAGAAGCAGGCCCTAGGGATCAGCCCCAGCATTTT.